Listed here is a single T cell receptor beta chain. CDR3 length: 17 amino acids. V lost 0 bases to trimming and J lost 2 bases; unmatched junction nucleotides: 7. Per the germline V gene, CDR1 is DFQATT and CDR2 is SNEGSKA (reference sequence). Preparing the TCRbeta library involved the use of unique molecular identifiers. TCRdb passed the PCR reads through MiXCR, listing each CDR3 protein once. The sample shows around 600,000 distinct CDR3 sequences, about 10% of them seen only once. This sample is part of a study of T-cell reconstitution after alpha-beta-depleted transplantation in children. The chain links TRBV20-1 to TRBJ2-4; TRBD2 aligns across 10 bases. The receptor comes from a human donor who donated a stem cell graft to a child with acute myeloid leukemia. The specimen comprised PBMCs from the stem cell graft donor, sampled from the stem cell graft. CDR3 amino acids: CSARDQTTSGPKNIQYF. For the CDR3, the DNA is TGCAGTGCTAGAGATCAGACGACTAGCGGGCCCAAAAACATTCAGTACTTC.